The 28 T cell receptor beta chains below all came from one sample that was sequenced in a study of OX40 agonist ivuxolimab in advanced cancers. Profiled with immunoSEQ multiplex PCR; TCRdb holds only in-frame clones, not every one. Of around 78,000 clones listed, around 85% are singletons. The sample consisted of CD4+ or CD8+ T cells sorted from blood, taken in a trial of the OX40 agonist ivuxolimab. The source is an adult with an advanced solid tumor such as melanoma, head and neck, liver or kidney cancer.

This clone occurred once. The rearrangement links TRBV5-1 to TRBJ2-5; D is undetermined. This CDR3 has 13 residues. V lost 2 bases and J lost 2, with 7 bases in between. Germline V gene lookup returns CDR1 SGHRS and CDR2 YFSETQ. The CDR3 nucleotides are TGCGCCAGCAGCTTTGGTAGGCAAGAGACCCAGTACTTC. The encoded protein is CASSFGRQETQYF. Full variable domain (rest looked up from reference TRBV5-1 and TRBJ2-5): KAGVTQTPRYLIKTRGQQVTLSCSPISGHRSVSWYQQTPGQGLQFLFEYFSETQRNKGNFPGRFSGRQFSNSRSEMNVSTLELGDSALYLCASSFGRQETQYFGPGTRLLVL.

The CDR3 region is CASRHDSSGANVLTF. CDR3 coding DNA: TGTGCCAGTAGACATGACAGCTCTGGGGCCAACGTCCTGACTTTC. The rearrangement uses TRBV19 and TRBJ2-6; D may be TRBD1 (5 bases). Germline CDR1 reads LNHDA; CDR2 reads SQIVND (reference sequence). The CDR3 runs to 15 residues. Trimming took off 6 bases at V and 0 bases at J, with 9 bases between the two ends.

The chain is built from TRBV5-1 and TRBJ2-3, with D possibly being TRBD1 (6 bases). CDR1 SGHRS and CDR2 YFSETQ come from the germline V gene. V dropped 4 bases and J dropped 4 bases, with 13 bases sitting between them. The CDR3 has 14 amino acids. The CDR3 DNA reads TGCGCCAGCAGCCCCGGACAGCCTTCAGATACGCAGTATTTT. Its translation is CASSPGQPSDTQYF.

The CDR3 region has the DNA TGTGCCAGCAGTTCTCGGGACAGGGGGGATTACGAGCAGTACTTC. This sequence encodes CASSSRDRGDYEQYF. The gene calls are TRBV6-5 and TRBJ2-7; 11 bases agree with TRBD1. The CDR3 totals 15 residues. V was pared by 4 bases and J by 4 bases, with 6 bases of the junction left unmatched. The germline CDR1 and CDR2 sequences are MNHEY and SVGAGI.

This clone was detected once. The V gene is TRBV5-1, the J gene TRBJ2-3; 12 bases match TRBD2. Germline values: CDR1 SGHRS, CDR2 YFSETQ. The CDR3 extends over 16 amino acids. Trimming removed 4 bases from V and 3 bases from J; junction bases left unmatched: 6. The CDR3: CASSRGTSGQTDTQYF. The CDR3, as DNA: TGCGCCAGCAGCCGGGGGACTAGCGGGCAGACAGATACGCAGTATTTT.

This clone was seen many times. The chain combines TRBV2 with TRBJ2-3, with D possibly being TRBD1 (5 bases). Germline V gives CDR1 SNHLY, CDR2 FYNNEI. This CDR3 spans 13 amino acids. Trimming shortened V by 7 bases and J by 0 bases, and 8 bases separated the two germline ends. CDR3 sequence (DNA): TGTGCCAGCAAACAGGAAAGCACAGATACGCAGTATTTT. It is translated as CASKQESTDTQYF.

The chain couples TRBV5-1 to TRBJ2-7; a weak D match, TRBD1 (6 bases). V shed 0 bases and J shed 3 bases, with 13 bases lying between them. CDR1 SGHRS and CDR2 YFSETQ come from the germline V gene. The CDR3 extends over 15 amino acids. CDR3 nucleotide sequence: TGCGCCAGCAGCTTGGGGACAGTAGGAGGCTACGAGCAGTACTTC. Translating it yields CASSLGTVGGYEQYF. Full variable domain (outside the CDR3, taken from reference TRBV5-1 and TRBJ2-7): KAGVTQTPRYLIKTRGQQVTLSCSPISGHRSVSWYQQTPGQGLQFLFEYFSETQRNKGNFPGRFSGRQFSNSRSEMNVSTLELGDSALYLCASSLGTVGGYEQYFGPGTRLTVT.

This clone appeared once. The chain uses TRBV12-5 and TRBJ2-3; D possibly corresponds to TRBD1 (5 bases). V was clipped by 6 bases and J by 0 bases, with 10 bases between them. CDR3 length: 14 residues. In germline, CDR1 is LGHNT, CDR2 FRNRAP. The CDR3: CASGDRQSTDTQYF. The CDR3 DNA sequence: TGTGCTAGTGGCGACCGACAGAGCACAGATACGCAGTATTTT.

CDR3 protein: CASSYRGFNTDTQYF. CDR3 coding DNA: TGTGCCAGCAGCTACCGGGGCTTCAACACAGATACGCAGTATTTT. The chain has TRBV7-9 and TRBJ2-3; D may match TRBD1 or TRBD2 (5 bases each). The CDR3 is made up of 15 amino acids. Germline V gives CDR1 SEHNR, CDR2 FQNEAQ (reference sequence). V was clipped by 4 bases and J by 2 bases, with 13 bases between them. Together with reference TRBV7-9 and TRBJ2-3, the CDR3 gives the full variable domain: DTGVSQNPRHKITKRGQNVTFRCDPISEHNRLYWYRQTLGQGPEFLTYFQNEAQLEKSRLLSDRFSAERPKGSFSTLEIQRTEQGDSAMYLCASSYRGFNTDTQYFGPGTRLTVL.

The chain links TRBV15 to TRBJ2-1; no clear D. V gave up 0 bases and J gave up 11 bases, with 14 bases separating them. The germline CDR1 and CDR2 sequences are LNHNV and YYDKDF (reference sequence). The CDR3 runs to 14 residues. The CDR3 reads CATSRDLIDRQQFF. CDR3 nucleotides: TGTGCCACCAGCAGAGACCTTATAGACCGTCAGCAGTTCTTC.

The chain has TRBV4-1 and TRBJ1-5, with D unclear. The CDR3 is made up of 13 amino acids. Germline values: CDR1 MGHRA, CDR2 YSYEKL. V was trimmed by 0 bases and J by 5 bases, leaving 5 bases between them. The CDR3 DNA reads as TGCGCCAGCAGCCAAGACAGATATCAGCCCCAGCATTTT. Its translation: CASSQDRYQPQHF.

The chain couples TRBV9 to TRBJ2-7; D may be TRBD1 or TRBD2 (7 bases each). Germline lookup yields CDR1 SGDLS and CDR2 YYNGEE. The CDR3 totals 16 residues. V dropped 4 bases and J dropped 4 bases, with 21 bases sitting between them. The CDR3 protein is CASSPSSGRGGYEQYF. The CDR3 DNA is TGTGCCAGCAGCCCCAGTAGTGGCAGGGGGGGGTACGAGCAGTACTTC.

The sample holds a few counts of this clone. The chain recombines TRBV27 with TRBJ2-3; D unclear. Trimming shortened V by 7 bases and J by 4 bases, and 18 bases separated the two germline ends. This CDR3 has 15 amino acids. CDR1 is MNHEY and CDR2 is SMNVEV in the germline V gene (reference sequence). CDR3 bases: TGTGCCAGCACCCCTGGTCCTTCGCTCCCAGATACGCAGTATTTT. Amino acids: CASTPGPSLPDTQYF.

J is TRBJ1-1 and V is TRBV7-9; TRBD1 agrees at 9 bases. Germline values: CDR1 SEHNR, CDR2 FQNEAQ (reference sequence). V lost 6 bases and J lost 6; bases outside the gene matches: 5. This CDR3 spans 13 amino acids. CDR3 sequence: CASSQTGGSEAFF. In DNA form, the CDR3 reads TGTGCCAGCAGTCAAACAGGGGGCTCTGAAGCTTTCTTT.

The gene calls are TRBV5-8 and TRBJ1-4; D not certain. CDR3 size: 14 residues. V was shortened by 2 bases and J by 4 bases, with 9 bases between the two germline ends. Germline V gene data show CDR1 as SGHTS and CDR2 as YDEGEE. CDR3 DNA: TGTGCCAGCAGCTTTGCACAGTATAATGAAAAACTGTTTTTT. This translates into CASSFAQYNEKLFF.

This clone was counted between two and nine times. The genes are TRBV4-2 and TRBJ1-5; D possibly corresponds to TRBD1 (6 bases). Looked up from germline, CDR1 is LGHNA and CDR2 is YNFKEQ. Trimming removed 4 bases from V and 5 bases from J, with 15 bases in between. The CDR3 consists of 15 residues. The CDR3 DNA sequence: TGTGCCAGCAGCCCACGATGGGACACCGATCAGCCCCAGCATTTT. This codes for CASSPRWDTDQPQHF.

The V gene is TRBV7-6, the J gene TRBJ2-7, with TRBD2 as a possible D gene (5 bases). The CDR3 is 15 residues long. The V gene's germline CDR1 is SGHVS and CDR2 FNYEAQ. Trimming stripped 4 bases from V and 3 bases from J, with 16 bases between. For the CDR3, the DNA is TGTGCCAGCAGCTCATTACTAGAGGCGGGCTACGAGCAGTACTTC. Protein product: CASSSLLEAGYEQYF.

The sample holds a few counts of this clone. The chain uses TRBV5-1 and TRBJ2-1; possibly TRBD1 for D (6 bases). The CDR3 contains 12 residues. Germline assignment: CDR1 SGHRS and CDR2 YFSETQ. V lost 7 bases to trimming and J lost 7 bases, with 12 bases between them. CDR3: CASSGQFNEQFF. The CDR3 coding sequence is TGCGCCAGCTCGGGACAATTTAATGAGCAGTTCTTC.

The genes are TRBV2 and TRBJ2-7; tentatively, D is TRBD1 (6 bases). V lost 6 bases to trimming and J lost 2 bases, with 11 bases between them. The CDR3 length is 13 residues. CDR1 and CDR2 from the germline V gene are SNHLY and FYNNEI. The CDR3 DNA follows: TGTGCCAGCAGCTCAGGGGAACCCTACGAGCAGTACTTC. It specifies CASSSGEPYEQYF.

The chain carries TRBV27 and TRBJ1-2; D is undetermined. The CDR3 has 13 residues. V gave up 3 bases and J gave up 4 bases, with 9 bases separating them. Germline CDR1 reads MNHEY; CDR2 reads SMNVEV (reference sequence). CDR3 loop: CASSFRNSYGYTF. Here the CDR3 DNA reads TGTGCCAGCAGTTTCAGGAACTCCTATGGCTACACCTTC.

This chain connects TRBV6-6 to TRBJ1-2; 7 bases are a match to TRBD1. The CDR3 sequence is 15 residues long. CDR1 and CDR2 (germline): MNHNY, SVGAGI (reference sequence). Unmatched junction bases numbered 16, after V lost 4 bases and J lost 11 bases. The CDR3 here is CASSFRTGLLEEYTF. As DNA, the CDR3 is TGTGCCAGCAGTTTCAGGACAGGCCTCCTTGAGGAATACACCTTC.

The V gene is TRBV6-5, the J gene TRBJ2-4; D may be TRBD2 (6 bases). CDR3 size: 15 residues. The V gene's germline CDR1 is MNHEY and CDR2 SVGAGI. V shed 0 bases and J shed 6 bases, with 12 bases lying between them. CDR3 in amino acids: CASSYSFVEGNIQYF. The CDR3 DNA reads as TGTGCCAGCAGTTACTCATTTGTGGAGGGAAACATTCAGTACTTC.

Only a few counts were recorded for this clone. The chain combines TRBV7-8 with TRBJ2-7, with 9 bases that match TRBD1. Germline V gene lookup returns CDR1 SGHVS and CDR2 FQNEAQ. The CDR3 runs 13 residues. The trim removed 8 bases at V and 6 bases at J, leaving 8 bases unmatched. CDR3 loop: CASGDREFGEQYF. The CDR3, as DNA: TGTGCCAGCGGGGACAGGGAATTTGGCGAGCAGTACTTC.

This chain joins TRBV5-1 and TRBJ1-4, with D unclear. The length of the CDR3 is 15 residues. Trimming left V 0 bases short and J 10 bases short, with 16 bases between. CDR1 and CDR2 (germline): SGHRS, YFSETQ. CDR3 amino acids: CASSLALGGDRKLFF. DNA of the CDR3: TGCGCCAGCAGCTTGGCGTTAGGCGGTGATAGAAAACTGTTTTTT.

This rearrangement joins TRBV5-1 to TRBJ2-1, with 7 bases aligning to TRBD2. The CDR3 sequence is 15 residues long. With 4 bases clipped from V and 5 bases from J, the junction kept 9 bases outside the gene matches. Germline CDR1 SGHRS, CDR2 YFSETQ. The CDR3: CASSPPRLADNEQFF. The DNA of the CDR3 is TGCGCCAGCAGCCCCCCCCGGCTAGCGGACAATGAGCAGTTCTTC. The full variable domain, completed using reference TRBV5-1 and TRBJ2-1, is KAGVTQTPRYLIKTRGQQVTLSCSPISGHRSVSWYQQTPGQGLQFLFEYFSETQRNKGNFPGRFSGRQFSNSRSEMNVSTLELGDSALYLCASSPPRLADNEQFFGPGTRLTVL.

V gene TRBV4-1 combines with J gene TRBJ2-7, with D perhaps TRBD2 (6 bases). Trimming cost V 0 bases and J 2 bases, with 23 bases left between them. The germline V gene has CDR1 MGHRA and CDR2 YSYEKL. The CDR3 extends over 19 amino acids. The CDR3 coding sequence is TGCGCCAGCAGCCAAGAACGGGGGACGGCTAATCGTCGTACCTACGAGCAGTACTTC. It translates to CASSQERGTANRRTYEQYF.

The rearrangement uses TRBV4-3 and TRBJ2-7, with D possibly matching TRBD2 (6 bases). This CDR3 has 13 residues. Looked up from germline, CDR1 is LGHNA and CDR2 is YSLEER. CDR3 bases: TGCGCGAGCGGTTTGGGGGGTTCCTACGAGCAGTACTTC. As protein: CASGLGGSYEQYF.

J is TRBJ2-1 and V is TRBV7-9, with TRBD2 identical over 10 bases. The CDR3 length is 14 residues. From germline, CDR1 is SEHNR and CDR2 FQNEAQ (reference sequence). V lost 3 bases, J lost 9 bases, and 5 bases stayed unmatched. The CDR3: CASSFSSGRSEQFF. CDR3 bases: TGTGCCAGCAGCTTTTCTAGCGGGAGAAGTGAGCAGTTCTTC.